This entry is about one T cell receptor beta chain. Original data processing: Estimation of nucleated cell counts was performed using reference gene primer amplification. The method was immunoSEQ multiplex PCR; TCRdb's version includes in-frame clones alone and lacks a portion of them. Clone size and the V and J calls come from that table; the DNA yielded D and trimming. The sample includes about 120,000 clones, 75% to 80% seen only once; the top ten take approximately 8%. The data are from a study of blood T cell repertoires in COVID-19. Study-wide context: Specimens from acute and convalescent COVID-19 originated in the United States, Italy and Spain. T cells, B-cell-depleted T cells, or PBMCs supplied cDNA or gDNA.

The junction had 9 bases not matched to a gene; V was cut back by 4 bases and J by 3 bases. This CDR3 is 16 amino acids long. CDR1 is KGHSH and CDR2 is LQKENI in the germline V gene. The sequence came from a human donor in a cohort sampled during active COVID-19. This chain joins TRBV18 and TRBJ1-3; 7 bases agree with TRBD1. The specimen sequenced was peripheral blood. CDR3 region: CASSLRDRVLGNTIYF. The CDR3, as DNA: TGTGCCAGCTCACTCCGGGACAGAGTTCTTGGAAACACCATATATTTT. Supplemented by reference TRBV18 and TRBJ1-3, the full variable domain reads NAGVMQNPRHLVRRRGQEARLRCSPMKGHSHVYWYRQLPEEGLKFMVYLQKENIIDESGMPKERFSAEFPKEGPSILRIQQVVRGDSAAYFCASSLRDRVLGNTIYFGEGSWLTVV.